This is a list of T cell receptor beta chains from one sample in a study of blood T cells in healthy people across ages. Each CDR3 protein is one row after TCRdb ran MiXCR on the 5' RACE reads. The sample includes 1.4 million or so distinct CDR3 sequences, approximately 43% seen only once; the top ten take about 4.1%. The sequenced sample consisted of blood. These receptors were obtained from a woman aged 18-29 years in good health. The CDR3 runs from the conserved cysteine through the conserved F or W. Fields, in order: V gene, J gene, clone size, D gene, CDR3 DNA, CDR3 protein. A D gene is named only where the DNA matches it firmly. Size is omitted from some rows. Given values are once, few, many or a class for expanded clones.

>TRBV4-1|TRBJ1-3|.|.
TGCGCCAGCAGCCAAGTACGGGTTCCTGGAAACACCATATATTTT
CASSQVRVPGNTIYF
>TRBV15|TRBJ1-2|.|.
TGTGCCACCAGCAGAGGCAGGGCGGAAGGCTACACCTTC
CATSRGRAEGYTF
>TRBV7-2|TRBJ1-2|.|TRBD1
TGTGCCAGCAGCTTAGCCACAGGGGCAGGCTATGGCTACACCTTC
CASSLATGAGYGYTF
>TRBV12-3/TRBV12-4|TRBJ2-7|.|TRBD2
TGTGCCAGCAGTTTATATGGTAGCGGGGGAAAGTACGAGCAGTACTTC
CASSLYGSGGKYEQYF
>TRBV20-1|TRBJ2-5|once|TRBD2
TGCAGTGCTAGAGATTTACTAGCGTCGAGGGAGACCCAGTACTTC
CSARDLLASRETQYF
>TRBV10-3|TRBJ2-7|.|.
TGTGCCACCCGACCGCTGAGCTCCTACAATGAGCAGTACTTC
CATRPLSSYNEQYF
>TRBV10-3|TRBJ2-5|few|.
TGTGCCATCAGCGACCTGGGGGGGGCCCAAGAGACCCAGTACTTC
CAISDLGGAQETQYF
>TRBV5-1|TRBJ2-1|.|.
TGCGCCAGCCGCCTGGTGGGGGGCTCGAATGAGCAGTTCTTC
CASRLVGGSNEQFF
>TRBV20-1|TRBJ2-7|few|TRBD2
TGCAGTGCTAGGGGACTAGCGGAAAGAGGAGACTACGAGCAGTACTTC
CSARGLAERGDYEQYF
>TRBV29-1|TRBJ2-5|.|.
TGCAGCGTCGAGACAGGGCGGGGGGAGACCCAGTACTTC
CSVETGRGETQYF
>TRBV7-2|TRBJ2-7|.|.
TGTGCCAGCAGCTCCCAGGTGCTACAACGGACGGACGAGCAGTACTTC
CASSSQVLQRTDEQYF
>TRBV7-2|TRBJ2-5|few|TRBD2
TGTGCCAGCAGTTCCGGGCAACTAGCGGGAGCGCCTGAGCAGTACTTC
CASSSGQLAGAPEQYF
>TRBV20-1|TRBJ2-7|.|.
TGCAGTGCTAGCGGACAAGGCGAGCAGTACTTC
CSASGQGEQYF
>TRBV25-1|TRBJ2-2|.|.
TGTGCCAGCCGAGGGGCAGCCAGGGAGCTGTTTTTT
CASRGAARELFF
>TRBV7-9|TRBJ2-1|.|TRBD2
TGTGCCAGCAGCTTCTCGGGACTAGCTGATTACAATGAGCAGTTCTTC
CASSFSGLADYNEQFF
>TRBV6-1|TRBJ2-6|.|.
TGTGCCAGCAGTGAGGCCAGGCCTTACTCTGGGGCCAACGTCCTGACTTTC
CASSEARPYSGANVLTF
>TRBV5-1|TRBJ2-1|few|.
TGCGCCAGCAGCTTGGAAATCGGGGGAAGCTCCTACAATGAGCAGTTCTTC
CASSLEIGGSSYNEQFF
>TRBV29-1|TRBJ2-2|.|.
TGCAGCGCCTCCTTTTCCGGGACGGCGGGATTAACCGGGGAGCTGTTTTTT
CSASFSGTAGLTGELFF
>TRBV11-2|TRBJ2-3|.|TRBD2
TGTGCCAGCAGCTTAGTTGTTAGCGGGGCAGATACGCAGTATTTT
CASSLVVSGADTQYF
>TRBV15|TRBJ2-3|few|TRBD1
TGTGCCACCAGCAGACCACCGGGACAGGGCACAGATACGCAGTATTTT
CATSRPPGQGTDTQYF
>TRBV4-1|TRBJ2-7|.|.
TGCGCCAGCAGCCAGTTTGTCACGCCATCATACGAGCAGTACTTC
CASSQFVTPSYEQYF
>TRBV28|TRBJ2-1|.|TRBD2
TGTGCCAGCAGTCCCCCCCAAGGAAGCGGGAGCTCCTACAATGAGCAGTTCTTC
CASSPPQGSGSSYNEQFF
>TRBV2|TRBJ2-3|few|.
TGTGCCAGCAGGTCGACAGAAAGCACAGATACGCAGTATTTT
CASRSTESTDTQYF
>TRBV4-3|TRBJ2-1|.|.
TGCGCCAGCAGCCAGCGGGTTGGGGGCGGGTATGAGCAGTTCTTC
CASSQRVGGGYEQFF
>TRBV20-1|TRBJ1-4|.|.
TGCAGTGCTAGCCGGGGTGAAAAACTGTTTTTT
CSASRGEKLFF
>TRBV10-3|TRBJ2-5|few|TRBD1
TGTGCCATCAGCCCTGGACAGGGATGGGAGACCCAGTACTTC
CAISPGQGWETQYF
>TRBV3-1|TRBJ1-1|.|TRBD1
TGTGCCAGCAGCCCATATCCGGGACAGACTAACACTGAAGCTTTCTTT
CASSPYPGQTNTEAFF
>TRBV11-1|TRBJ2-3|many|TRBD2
TGTGCCAGCAGCCCAAGATCGGGACTAGCGGGAGTAGGGGATACGCAGTATTTT
CASSPRSGLAGVGDTQYF
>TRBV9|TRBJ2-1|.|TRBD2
TGTGCCAGCAGCGTCAGTAGCGGGAGTTTCTACAATGAGCAGTTCTTC
CASSVSSGSFYNEQFF
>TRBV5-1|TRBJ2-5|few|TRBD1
TGCGCCAGCAGCTTGGGACAGGGTCCCGCAGAGACCCAGTACTTC
CASSLGQGPAETQYF
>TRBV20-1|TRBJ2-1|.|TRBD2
TGCAGTGCTAGTGGTCGAGCGGGGGTACAGGAGCAGTTCTTC
CSASGRAGVQEQFF
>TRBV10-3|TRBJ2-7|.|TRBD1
TGTGCCATCAGTGAGTCTCTGCGGGACAGGGGTCGCGAGCAGTACTTC
CAISESLRDRGREQYF
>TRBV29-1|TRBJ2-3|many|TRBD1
TGCAGCGTTGAGGGACAGGGAACAGATACGCAGTATTTT
CSVEGQGTDTQYF
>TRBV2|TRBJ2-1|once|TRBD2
TGTGCCAGCAGTGGGGGACTAGCGGGGACTTTCGCCTACAATGAGCAGTTCTTC
CASSGGLAGTFAYNEQFF
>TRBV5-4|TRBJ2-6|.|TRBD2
TGTGCCAGCAGCTGGGCCCATTTGGGTACTAGCGCTGGGGCCAACGTCCTGACTTTC
CASSWAHLGTSAGANVLTF
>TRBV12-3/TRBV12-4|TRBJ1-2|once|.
TGTGCCAGCAGTTTAGGGACGAGAGTCAGCGGCTACACCTTC
CASSLGTRVSGYTF
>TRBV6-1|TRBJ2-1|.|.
TGTGCCAGCAGTCGGATCCCAGGGTACAATGAGCAGTTCTTC
CASSRIPGYNEQFF
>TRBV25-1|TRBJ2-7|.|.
TGTGCCAGCAGTGAATACGACAGGGAGGACGAGCAGTACTTC
CASSEYDREDEQYF
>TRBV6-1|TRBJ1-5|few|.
TGTGCCAGCAGTGAACGGTATTCCAATCAGCCCCAGCATTTT
CASSERYSNQPQHF
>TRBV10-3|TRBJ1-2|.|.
TGTGCCATCACTCCCAGGGGACATGACTATGGCTACACCTTC
CAITPRGHDYGYTF
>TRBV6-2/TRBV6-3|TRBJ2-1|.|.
TGTTCCAGCAGTGCTACAGGGCTCGACTACAATGAGCAGTTCTTC
CSSSATGLDYNEQFF
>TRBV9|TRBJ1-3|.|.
TGTGCCAGCAGCGTAGTTCCCACCTCTGGAAACACCATATATTTT
CASSVVPTSGNTIYF
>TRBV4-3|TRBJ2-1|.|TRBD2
TGCGCCAGCAGCCAAGACAGGCTAGCGGGAGCCTACAATGAGCAGTTCTTC
CASSQDRLAGAYNEQFF
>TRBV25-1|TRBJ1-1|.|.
TGTGCCAGCAGTGAATATAAGGTCACACAGACCGACACTGAAGCTTTCTTT
CASSEYKVTQTDTEAFF
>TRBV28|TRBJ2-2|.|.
TGTGCCAGCAGTCCTTCTGGCGGAATCACCGGGGAGCTGTTTTTT
CASSPSGGITGELFF
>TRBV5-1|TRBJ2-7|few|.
TGCGCCAGCCGACCGGGACACGCCTACGAGCAGTACTTC
CASRPGHAYEQYF
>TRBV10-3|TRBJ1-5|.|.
TGTGCCATCAGTGAGTCCGGGAGAGATCAGCCCCAGCATTTT
CAISESGRDQPQHF
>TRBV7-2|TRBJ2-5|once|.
TGTGCCAGCAGCTTAGTTGAGGGGTGGGAAGAGACCCAGTACTTC
CASSLVEGWEETQYF
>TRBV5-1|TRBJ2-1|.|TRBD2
TGCGCCAGCAGCTTGGAATTAGCGGGAGCATCTAATGAGCAGTTCTTC
CASSLELAGASNEQFF
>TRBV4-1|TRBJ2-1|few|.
TGCGCCAGCAGCGAAGGACAGACTGAGCAGTTCTTC
CASSEGQTEQFF
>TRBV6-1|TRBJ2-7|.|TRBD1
TGTGCCAGCACCAAGGGGGGGACAGGGAACTACGAGCAGTACTTC
CASTKGGTGNYEQYF
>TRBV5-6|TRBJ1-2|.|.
TGTGCCAGCAGCCCCCTCCACGAAGGGAACTATGGCTACACCTTC
CASSPLHEGNYGYTF
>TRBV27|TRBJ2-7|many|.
TGTGCCAGCAGTTTTTGGCAGTCCTACGAGCAGTACTTC
CASSFWQSYEQYF